The 18 T cell receptor beta chains reported below all come from one sample, sequenced in a study of PD-L1 blockade in urothelial cancer. Indicated time point: pretreatment peripheral blood. The data were produced by immunoSEQ multiplex PCR, yet TCRdb's version contains in-frame clones alone and is incomplete. The sample shows some 100,000 clones, 89% of them seen only once. Here the sequenced sample was PBMCs, taken around atezolizumab (anti-PD-L1) treatment. The receptor source for this set is a woman aged 80 or over with urothelial cancer.

The CDR3: CASSVLGQEAFF. The CDR3, as DNA: TGTGCCAGCAGTGTGTTGGGACAGGAAGCTTTCTTT. The chain recombines TRBV6-1 with TRBJ1-1; TRBD1 matches at 7 bases. Germline assignment: CDR1 MNHNS and CDR2 SASEGT. The CDR3 spans 12 residues. With 4 bases clipped from V and 8 bases from J, the junction kept 4 bases outside the gene matches.

V gene TRBV10-3 combines with J gene TRBJ2-1; 7 bases map to TRBD1. The CDR3 has 15 amino acids. Germline V lookup: CDR1 ENHRY, CDR2 SYGVKD. After removal of 7 bases from V and 0 bases from J, the junction contained 6 bases not matched to a gene. The CDR3 region has the DNA TGTGCCATCACCAAACAGGGGTCCTCCTACAATGAGCAGTTCTTC. Protein: CAITKQGSSYNEQFF.

J is TRBJ2-7 and V is TRBV7-3; D is uncertain. The V end lost 5 bases, the J end lost 1 base, and 12 bases lay between the germline ends. The germline CDR1 and CDR2 sequences are SGHTA and FQGTGA. The CDR3 consists of 14 residues. The CDR3 DNA sequence: TGTGCCAGCAGCCCAACCCCACAGTCCTACGAGCAGTACTTC. Amino acids: CASSPTPQSYEQYF.

This clone was detected once. The chain joins TRBV15 to TRBJ1-4; D possibly corresponds to TRBD1 (5 bases). The V end lost 3 bases, the J end lost 7 bases, and 12 bases lay between the germline ends. The CDR3 totals 14 residues. Germline V lookup: CDR1 LNHNV, CDR2 YYDKDF (reference sequence). The CDR3 protein is CATSSQGTVEKLFF. CDR3 bases: TGTGCCACCAGCAGCCAAGGGACTGTTGAAAAACTGTTTTTT. The complete variable domain, with remaining parts taken from reference TRBV15 and TRBJ1-4, reads DAMVIQNPRYQVTQFGKPVTLSCSQTLNHNVMYWYQQKSSQAPKLLFHYYDKDFNNEADTPDNFQSRRPNTSFCFLDIRSPGLGDTAMYLCATSSQGTVEKLFFGSGTQLSVL.

The chain recombines TRBV5-6 with TRBJ2-5; 7 bases fit TRBD1. Germline-derived CDR1 and CDR2 are SGHDT and YYEEEE. This CDR3 spans 15 amino acids. The V gene end was trimmed by 4 bases and the J gene end by 2 bases; junction bases not matched to a gene: 8. CDR3 in amino acids: CASSSLDRTQETQYF. In DNA, the CDR3 is TGTGCCAGCAGCAGTCTGGACAGGACGCAAGAGACCCAGTACTTC.

The V and J genes are TRBV5-1 and TRBJ2-1, with 10 bases that match TRBD2. This CDR3 is 15 amino acids long. Per the germline V gene, CDR1 is SGHRS and CDR2 is YFSETQ. V lost 6 bases and J lost 4; bases outside the gene matches: 7. The CDR3 region has the DNA TGCGCCAGCACAGGAGGACTAGCGGAGTACAATGAGCAGTTCTTC. Translation: CASTGGLAEYNEQFF. Full variable domain (missing parts from reference TRBV5-1 and TRBJ2-1): KAGVTQTPRYLIKTRGQQVTLSCSPISGHRSVSWYQQTPGQGLQFLFEYFSETQRNKGNFPGRFSGRQFSNSRSEMNVSTLELGDSALYLCASTGGLAEYNEQFFGPGTRLTVL.

The V gene is TRBV5-4, the J gene TRBJ2-1; 8 nucleotides align to TRBD1. This CDR3 has 16 amino acids. CDR1 SGHNT and CDR2 YYREEE come from the germline V gene (reference sequence). J was trimmed by 2 bases and V by 4 bases; bases with no gene match: 8. The CDR3 loop is CASSNGQGVAYNEQFF. Here the CDR3 DNA reads TGTGCCAGCAGCAACGGACAGGGAGTAGCCTACAATGAGCAGTTCTTC.

The chain couples TRBV9 to TRBJ1-2; D is unclear. The CDR3 runs to 16 residues. V lost 3 bases, J lost 2 bases, and 17 bases lay in between. Per germline, CDR1 SGDLS and CDR2 YYNGEE. In nucleotides, the CDR3 is TGTGCCAGCAGCGGCTCGCGAGGAACACCCAACTATGGCTACACCTTC. This translates into CASSGSRGTPNYGYTF.

This chain links TRBV9 with TRBJ2-5; D might be TRBD1 (6 bases). Trimming took 3 bases from V and 4 from J, leaving 16 bases between them. CDR3 length equals 15 residues. Per the germline V gene, CDR1 is SGDLS and CDR2 is YYNGEE. This CDR3 reads CASSAQGRGAETQYF. CDR3 DNA: TGTGCCAGCAGCGCACAGGGTCGTGGGGCAGAGACCCAGTACTTC. The whole variable domain, remainder taken from reference TRBV9 and TRBJ2-5, is DSGVTQTPKHLITATGQRVTLRCSPRSGDLSVYWYQQSLDQGLQFLIQYYNGEERAKGNILERFSAQQFPDLHSELNLSSLELGDSALYFCASSAQGRGAETQYFGPGTRLLVL.

The chain couples TRBV11-2 to TRBJ2-3, with 8 bases that match TRBD2. V trimming: 2 bases; J trimming: 5 bases; junction bases outside the gene matches: 12. The CDR3 consists of 17 residues. The germline V gene encodes CDR1 SGHAT and CDR2 FQNNGV. The CDR3 nucleotides read TGTGCCAGCAGCTTATTCGCAGGAGCGGGAGCTGTAGATACGCAGTATTTT. Translated, it gives CASSLFAGAGAVDTQYF. Full variable domain (outside the CDR3, taken from reference TRBV11-2 and TRBJ2-3): EAGVAQSPRYKIIEKRQSVAFWCNPISGHATLYWYQQILGQGPKLLIQFQNNGVVDDSQLPKDRFSAERLKGVDSTLKIQPAKLEDSAVYLCASSLFAGAGAVDTQYFGPGTRLTVL.

This chain connects TRBV29-1 to TRBJ2-3; 7 nucleotides match TRBD1. The junction had 4 bases not matched to a gene; V was cut back by 4 bases and J by 0 bases. This CDR3 is 14 amino acids long. The germline V gene has CDR1 SQVTM and CDR2 ANQGSEA. The CDR3 sequence: CSVGTGPSTDTQYF. In DNA, the CDR3 is TGCAGCGTTGGGACAGGCCCAAGCACAGATACGCAGTATTTT.

The gene calls are TRBV5-1 and TRBJ2-1, with TRBD2 matching over 13 bases. Germline CDR1 reads SGHRS; CDR2 reads YFSETQ. J gave up 1 base and V 3 bases, and 13 bases lay outside the gene matches. CDR3 length equals 20 residues. Here the CDR3 DNA reads TGCGCCAGCAGCTGGGGGACTAGCGGGACGTCGCGGCGGTCCTACAATGAGCAGTTCTTC. This codes for CASSWGTSGTSRRSYNEQFF. Full variable domain (remainder filled in from reference TRBV5-1 and TRBJ2-1): KAGVTQTPRYLIKTRGQQVTLSCSPISGHRSVSWYQQTPGQGLQFLFEYFSETQRNKGNFPGRFSGRQFSNSRSEMNVSTLELGDSALYLCASSWGTSGTSRRSYNEQFFGPGTRLTVL.

This chain links TRBV9 with TRBJ2-1, with D tentatively TRBD1 (6 bases). This CDR3 comprises 15 residues. Trimming shortened V by 2 bases and J by 0 bases, and 9 bases separated the two germline ends. The germline gives CDR1 SGDLS, CDR2 YYNGEE. Here the CDR3 reads CASSVGQSSYNEQFF. For the CDR3, the DNA is TGTGCCAGCAGCGTTGGACAGAGCTCCTACAATGAGCAGTTCTTC.

The V gene is TRBV5-6, the J gene TRBJ2-7; 7 positions match TRBD1. Per germline, CDR1 SGHDT and CDR2 YYEEEE. The V segment lost 3 bases and the J segment 6 bases; nucleotides outside the gene matches: 12. This CDR3 has 15 amino acids. The chain's CDR3 is CASSSRGHRGLEQYF. The CDR3 coding sequence is TGTGCCAGCAGCTCGCGAGGACACAGGGGCCTCGAGCAGTACTTC. Together with reference TRBV5-6 and TRBJ2-7, the CDR3 gives the full variable domain: DAGVTQSPTHLIKTRGQQVTLRCSPKSGHDTVSWYQQALGQGPQFIFQYYEEEERQRGNFPDRFSGHQFPNYSSELNVNALLLGDSALYLCASSSRGHRGLEQYFGPGTRLTVT.

This chain uses TRBV14 with TRBJ1-1, with D maybe TRBD1 (5 bases). V lost 4 bases and J lost 4, with 19 bases in between. Looked up from germline, CDR1 is SGHDN and CDR2 is FVKESK. The CDR3 sequence is 16 residues long. The CDR3 loop is CASSPGEGYPVTEAFF. The CDR3 region has the DNA TGTGCCAGCAGCCCGGGGGAAGGGTATCCTGTCACTGAAGCTTTCTTT.

This clone appeared a single time. The V call is TRBV30, the J call TRBJ1-2; 7 bases align to TRBD1. Germline assignment: CDR1 GTSNPN and CDR2 SVGIG (reference sequence). Germline trimming cut 5 bases from V and 2 bases from J; bases unmatched to any gene: 11. The CDR3 runs to 15 residues. The CDR3 nucleotides read TGTGCCTGGGGGGCGGAAGGCAGGGGGAACTATGGCTACACCTTC. Protein product: CAWGAEGRGNYGYTF.

The chain links TRBV19 to TRBJ2-1, with 9 bases fitting TRBD2. In germline, CDR1 is LNHDA, CDR2 SQIVND (reference sequence). J lost 9 bases, V lost 1 base, and 1 base had no gene match. This CDR3 has 13 amino acids. The CDR3 DNA reads as TGTGCCAGTAGTATAGGAGCGGGAGGTGAGCAGTTCTTC. This codes for CASSIGAGGEQFF.

The V gene is TRBV28, the J gene TRBJ1-4; unclear D gene. The germline gives CDR1 MDHEN, CDR2 SYDVKM. The CDR3 has 15 residues. The ends were cut back, 3 bases at V and 2 bases at J, with 10 bases in the middle. In DNA, the CDR3 is TGTGCCAGCAGTTTGGAAGCGGGCACTAATGAAAAACTGTTTTTT. Translating gives CASSLEAGTNEKLFF.